This TCR beta chain was obtained from a study of shared clonotypes between healthy human individuals. A note on this clone: Antigen specificity is unknown.

The method was immunoSEQ multiplex PCR; TCRdb's version includes in-frame clones alone and lacks a portion of them. The sample lists almost 700,000 clones; about 91% were seen once. Germline loops: CDR1 SGHTA, CDR2 FQGNSA. The CDR3 runs 14 residues. J was trimmed by 7 bases and V by 3 bases; bases with no gene match: 8. Study-wide findings and caveats: Sequencing depth was predicted to influence how clonotypes are shared among donors. Shared clonotypes across all four donors exceeded non-shared ones in generation probability.

CD45RO-negative CD8 cells positively selected for CCR7 made up the naive population, which excluded terminally differentiated effector memory CD45RA+ cells. This chain uses TRBV7-2 with TRBJ1-2; 7 positions match TRBD1. The receptor was derived from a man in his thirties or forties in good health. The sequenced sample consisted of naive CD8+ T cells sorted from blood. Written as DNA, the CDR3 is TGTGCCAGCAGCTTGAACAGGGGAGGAGGTGGCTACACCTTC. Translation gives CASSLNRGGGGYTF.